This paragraph reports one T cell receptor beta chain. The protocol was immunoSEQ multiplex PCR, while the TCRdb copy is restricted to in-frame clones and leaves out a portion. This table has around 250,000 clones, 86% appearing once. These data come from a study of blood T cell repertoires in COVID-19. The V gene's germline CDR1 is SGHVS and CDR2 FNYEAQ. The CDR3 is 15 amino acids. The germline V and J ends were trimmed by 1 base and 8 bases, with 12 bases remaining between them. Material: peripheral blood. The source of this sequence is a woman aged 55 to 70 who had recovered from COVID-19. The chain employs TRBV7-6 and TRBJ1-6; a possible D gene is TRBD1 (6 bases). The CDR3 loop is CASSLGQGRDSPLHF. Here the CDR3 DNA reads TGTGCCAGCAGCTTAGGTCAGGGGAGGGATTCACCCCTCCACTTT. Filled out from reference TRBV7-6 and TRBJ1-6, the complete variable domain reads GAGVSQSPRYKVTKRGQDVALRCDPISGHVSLYWYRQALGQGPEFLTYFNYEAQQDKSGLPNDRFSAERPEGSISTLTIQRTEQRDSAMYRCASSLGQGRDSPLHFGNGTRLTVT.